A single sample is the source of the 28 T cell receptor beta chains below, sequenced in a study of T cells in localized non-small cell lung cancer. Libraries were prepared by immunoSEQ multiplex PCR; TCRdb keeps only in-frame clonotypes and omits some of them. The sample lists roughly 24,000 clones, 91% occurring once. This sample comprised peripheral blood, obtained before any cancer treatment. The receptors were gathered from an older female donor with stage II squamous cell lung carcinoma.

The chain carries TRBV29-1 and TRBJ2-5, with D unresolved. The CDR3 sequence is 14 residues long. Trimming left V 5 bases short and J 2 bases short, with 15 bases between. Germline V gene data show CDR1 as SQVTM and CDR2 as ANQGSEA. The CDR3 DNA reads TGCAGCGTTTCTGGACCCTCCTCTCAAGAGACCCAGTACTTC. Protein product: CSVSGPSSQETQYF.

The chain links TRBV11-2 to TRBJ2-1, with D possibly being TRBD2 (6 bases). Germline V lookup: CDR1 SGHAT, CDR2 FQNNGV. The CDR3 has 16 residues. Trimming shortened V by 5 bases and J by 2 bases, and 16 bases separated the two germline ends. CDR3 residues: CASSPALARTYNEQFF. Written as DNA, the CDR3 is TGTGCCAGCAGCCCCGCCCTAGCGAGGACCTACAATGAGCAGTTCTTC.

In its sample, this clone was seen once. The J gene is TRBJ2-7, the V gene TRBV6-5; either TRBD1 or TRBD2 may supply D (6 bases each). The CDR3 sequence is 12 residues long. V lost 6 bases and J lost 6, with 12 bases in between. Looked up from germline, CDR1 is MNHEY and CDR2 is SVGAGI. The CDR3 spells CASRSEGVEQYF. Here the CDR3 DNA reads TGTGCCAGCAGATCGGAGGGGGTCGAGCAGTACTTC.

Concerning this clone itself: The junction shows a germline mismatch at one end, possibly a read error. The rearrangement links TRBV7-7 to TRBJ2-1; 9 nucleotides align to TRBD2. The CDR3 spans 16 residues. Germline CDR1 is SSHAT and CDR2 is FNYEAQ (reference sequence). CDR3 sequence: CASSPPSAGGYNEQFF. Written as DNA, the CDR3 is TGTGCTAGCAGCCCCCCCTCGGCGGGGGGGTACAATGAGCAGTTCTTC.

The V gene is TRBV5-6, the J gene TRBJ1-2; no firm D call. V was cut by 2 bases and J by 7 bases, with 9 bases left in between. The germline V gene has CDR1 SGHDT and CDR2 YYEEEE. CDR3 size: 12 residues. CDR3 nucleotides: TGTGCCAGCAGCTTTCTGAGGTCTGGCTACACCTTC. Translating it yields CASSFLRSGYTF.

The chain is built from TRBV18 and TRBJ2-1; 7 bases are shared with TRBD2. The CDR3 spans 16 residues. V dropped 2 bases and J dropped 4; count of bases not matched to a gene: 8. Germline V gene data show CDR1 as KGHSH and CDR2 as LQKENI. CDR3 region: CASSPTSGDGYNEQFF. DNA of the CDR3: TGTGCCAGCTCACCAACGAGCGGGGACGGGTACAATGAGCAGTTCTTC.

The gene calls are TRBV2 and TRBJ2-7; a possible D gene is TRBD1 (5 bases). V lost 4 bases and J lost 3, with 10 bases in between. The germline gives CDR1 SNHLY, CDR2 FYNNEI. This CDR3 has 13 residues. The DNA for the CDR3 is TGTGCCAGCAGTGTGTACAGGCACTACGAGCAGTACTTC. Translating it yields CASSVYRHYEQYF.

CDR3 region: CASSIRTGAGQPQHF. CDR3 DNA sequence: TGTGCCAGTAGTATCCGGACAGGGGCAGGGCAACCCCAGCATTTT. The rearrangement uses TRBV19 and TRBJ1-5; 9 bases line up with TRBD1. This CDR3 is 15 amino acids long. V lost 3 bases, J lost 10 bases, and 10 bases stayed unmatched. Germline V gene lookup returns CDR1 LNHDA and CDR2 SQIVND (reference sequence).

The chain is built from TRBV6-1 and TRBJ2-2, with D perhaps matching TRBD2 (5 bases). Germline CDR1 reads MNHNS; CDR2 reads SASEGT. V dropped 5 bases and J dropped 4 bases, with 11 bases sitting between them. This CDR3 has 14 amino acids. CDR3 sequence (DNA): TGTGCCAGCAGTTTCGGACTGACCACCGGGGAGCTGTTTTTT. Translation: CASSFGLTTGELFF.

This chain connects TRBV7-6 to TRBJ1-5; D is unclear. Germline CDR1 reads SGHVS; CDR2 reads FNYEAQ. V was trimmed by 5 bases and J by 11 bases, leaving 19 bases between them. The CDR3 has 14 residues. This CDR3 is CASSPPTGEVTQHF. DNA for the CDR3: TGTGCCAGCAGCCCACCAACGGGTGAGGTGACCCAGCATTTT.

This CDR3 reads CASSLARLAGDWAKNIQYF. The CDR3 nucleotides read TGTGCCAGCAGCTTAGCGCGGCTAGCGGGAGATTGGGCCAAAAACATTCAGTACTTC. The chain combines TRBV7-8 with TRBJ2-7; TRBD2 matches 10 bases. The J call could be wrong; TRBJ2-4 is a better fit for the DNA end. The CDR3 runs 19 residues. The germline V gene has CDR1 SGHVS and CDR2 FQNEAQ.

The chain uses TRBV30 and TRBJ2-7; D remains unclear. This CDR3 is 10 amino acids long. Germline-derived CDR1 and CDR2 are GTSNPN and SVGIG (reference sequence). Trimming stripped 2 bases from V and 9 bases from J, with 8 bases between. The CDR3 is CAWSRARQYF. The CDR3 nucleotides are TGTGCCTGGAGTCGTGCAAGGCAGTACTTC.

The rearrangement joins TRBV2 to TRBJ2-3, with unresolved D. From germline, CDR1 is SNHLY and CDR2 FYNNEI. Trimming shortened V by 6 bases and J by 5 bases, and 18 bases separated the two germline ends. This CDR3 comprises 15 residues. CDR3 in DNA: TGTGCCAGCAGCGGCCGTCAATCCCCTGAAGATACGCAGTATTTT. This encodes CASSGRQSPEDTQYF.

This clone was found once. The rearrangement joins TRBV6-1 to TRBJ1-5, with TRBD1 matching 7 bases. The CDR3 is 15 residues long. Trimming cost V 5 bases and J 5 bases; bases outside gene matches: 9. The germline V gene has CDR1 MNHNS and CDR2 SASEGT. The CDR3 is CASSKDRVGYQPQHF. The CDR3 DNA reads TGTGCCAGCAGTAAAGACAGGGTGGGTTATCAGCCCCAGCATTTT.

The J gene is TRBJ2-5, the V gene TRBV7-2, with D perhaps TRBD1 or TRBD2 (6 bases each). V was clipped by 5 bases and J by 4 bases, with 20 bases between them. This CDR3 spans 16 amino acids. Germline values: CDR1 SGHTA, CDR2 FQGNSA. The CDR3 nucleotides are TGTGCCAGCAGCCCTCTTAGTTGGGGGGCTGGAGAGACCCAGTACTTC. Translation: CASSPLSWGAGETQYF.

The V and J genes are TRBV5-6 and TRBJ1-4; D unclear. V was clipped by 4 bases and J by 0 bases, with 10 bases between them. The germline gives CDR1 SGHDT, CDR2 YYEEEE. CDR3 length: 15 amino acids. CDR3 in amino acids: CASSDLTSTNEKLFF. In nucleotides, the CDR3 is TGTGCCAGCAGCGACTTAACGTCAACTAATGAAAAACTGTTTTTT.

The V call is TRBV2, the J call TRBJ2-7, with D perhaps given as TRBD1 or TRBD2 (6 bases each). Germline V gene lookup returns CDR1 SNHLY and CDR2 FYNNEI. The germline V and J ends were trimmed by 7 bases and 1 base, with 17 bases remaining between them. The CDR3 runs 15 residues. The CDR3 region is CASNGFRGPSYEQYF. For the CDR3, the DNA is TGTGCCAGCAATGGCTTCCGGGGGCCTTCCTACGAGCAGTACTTC.

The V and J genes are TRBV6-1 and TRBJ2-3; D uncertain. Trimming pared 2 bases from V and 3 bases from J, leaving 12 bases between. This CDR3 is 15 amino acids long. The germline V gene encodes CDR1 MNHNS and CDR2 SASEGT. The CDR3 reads CASSEPYEPTDTQYF. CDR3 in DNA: TGTGCCAGCAGTGAACCCTATGAACCAACAGATACGCAGTATTTT.

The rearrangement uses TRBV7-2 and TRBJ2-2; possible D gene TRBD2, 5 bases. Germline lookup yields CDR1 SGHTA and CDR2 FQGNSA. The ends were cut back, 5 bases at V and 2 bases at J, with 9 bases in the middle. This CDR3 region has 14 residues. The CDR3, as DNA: TGTGCCAGCAGCGCCGGACTCAACACCGGGGAGCTGTTTTTT. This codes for CASSAGLNTGELFF.

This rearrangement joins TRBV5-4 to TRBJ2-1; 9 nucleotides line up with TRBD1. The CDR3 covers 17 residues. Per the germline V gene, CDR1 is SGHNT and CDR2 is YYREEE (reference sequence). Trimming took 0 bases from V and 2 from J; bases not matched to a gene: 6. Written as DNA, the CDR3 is TGTGCCAGCAGCTTGGTCTCGGGACAGGGTCCCTACAATGAGCAGTTCTTC. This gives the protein CASSLVSGQGPYNEQFF.

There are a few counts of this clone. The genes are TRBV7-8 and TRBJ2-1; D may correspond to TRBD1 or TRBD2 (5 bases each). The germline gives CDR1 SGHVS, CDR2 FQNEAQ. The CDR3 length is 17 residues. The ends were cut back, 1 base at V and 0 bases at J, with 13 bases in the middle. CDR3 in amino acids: CASSLEGQGDSYNEQFF. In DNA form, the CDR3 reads TGTGCCAGCAGCTTAGAGGGGCAGGGAGACTCCTACAATGAGCAGTTCTTC.

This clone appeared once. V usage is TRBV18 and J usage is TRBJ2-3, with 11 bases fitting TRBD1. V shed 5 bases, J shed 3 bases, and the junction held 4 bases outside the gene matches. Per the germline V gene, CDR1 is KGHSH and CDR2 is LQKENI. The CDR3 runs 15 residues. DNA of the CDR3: TGTGCCAGCTCATCGGACAGGGGGCGGACAGATACGCAGTATTTT. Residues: CASSSDRGRTDTQYF.

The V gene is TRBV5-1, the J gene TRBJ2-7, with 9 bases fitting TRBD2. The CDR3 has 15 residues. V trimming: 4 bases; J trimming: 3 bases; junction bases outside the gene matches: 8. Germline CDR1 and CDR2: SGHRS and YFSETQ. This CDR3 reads CASSPRTSDVYEQYF. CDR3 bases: TGCGCCAGCAGCCCGCGGACTAGCGACGTCTACGAGCAGTACTTC.

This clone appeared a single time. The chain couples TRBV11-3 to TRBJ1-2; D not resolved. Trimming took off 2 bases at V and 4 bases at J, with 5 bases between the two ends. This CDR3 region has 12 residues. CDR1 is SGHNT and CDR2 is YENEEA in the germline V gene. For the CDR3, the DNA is TGTGCCAGCAGCTTATCCAGCTATGGCTACACCTTC. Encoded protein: CASSLSSYGYTF. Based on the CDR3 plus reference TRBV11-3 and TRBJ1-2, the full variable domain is EAGVVQSPRYKIIEKKQPVAFWCNPISGHNTLYWYLQNLGQGPELLIRYENEEAVDDSQLPKDRFSAERLKGVDSTLKIQPAELGDSAVYLCASSLSSYGYTFGSGTRLTVV.

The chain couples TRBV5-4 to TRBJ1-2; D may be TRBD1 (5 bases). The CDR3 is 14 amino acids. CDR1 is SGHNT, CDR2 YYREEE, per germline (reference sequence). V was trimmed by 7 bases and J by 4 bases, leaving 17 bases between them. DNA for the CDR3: TGTGCCAGCGGCCCGGGGGAAGGCCCCTATGGCTACACCTTC. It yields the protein CASGPGEGPYGYTF.

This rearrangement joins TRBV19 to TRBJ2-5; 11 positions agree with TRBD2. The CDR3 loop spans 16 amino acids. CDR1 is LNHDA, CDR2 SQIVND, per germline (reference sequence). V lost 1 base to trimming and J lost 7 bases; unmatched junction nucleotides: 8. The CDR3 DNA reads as TGTGCCAGTAGTATAGTTCTAGCGGGAGGCCCAGGGACCCAGTACTTC. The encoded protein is CASSIVLAGGPGTQYF.

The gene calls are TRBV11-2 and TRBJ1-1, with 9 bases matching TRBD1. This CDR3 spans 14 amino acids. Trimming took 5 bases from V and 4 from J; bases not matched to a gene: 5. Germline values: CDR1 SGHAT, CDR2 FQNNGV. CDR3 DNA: TGTGCCAGCAGCCTGACGACAGGGGGCACTGAAGCTTTCTTT. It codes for CASSLTTGGTEAFF.

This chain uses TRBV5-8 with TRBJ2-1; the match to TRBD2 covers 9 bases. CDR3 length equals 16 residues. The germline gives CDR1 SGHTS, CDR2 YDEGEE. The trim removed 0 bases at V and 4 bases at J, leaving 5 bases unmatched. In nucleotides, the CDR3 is TGTGCCAGCAGCTTGGGGCGGGGGGGCGTATACAATGAGCAGTTCTTC. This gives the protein CASSLGRGGVYNEQFF.